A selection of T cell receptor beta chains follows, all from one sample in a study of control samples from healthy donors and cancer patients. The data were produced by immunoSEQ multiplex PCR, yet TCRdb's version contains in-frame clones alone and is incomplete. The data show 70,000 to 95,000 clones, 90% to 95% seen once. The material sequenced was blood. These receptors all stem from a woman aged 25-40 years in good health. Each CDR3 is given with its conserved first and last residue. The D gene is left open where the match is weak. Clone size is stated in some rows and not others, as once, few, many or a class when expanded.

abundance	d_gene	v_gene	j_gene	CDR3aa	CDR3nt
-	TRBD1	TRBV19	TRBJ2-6	CATSWGQTPSGANVLTF	TGTGCCACTTCATGGGGACAGACACCCTCTGGGGCCAACGTCCTGACTTTC
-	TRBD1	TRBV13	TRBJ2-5	CASSAGQGARVETQYF	TGTGCCAGCAGCGCCGGACAGGGGGCGCGGGTGGAGACCCAGTACTTC
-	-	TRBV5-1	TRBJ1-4	CASSPWGRVESEKLFF	TGCGCCAGCAGCCCGTGGGGCAGGGTCGAAAGTGAAAAACTGTTTTTT
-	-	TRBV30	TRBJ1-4	CAWTGPSTNEKLFF	TGTGCCTGGACAGGGCCGTCAACTAATGAAAAACTGTTTTTT
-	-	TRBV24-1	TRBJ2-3	CATSVGGTDTQYF	TGTGCCACCAGTGTCGGGGGAACAGATACGCAGTATTTT
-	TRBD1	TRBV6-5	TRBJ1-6	CASSRQGSPLHF	TGTGCCAGCAGCAGACAGGGTTCACCCCTCCACTTT
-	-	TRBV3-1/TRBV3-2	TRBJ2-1	CASSQGRGTEQFF	TGTGCCAGCAGCCAAGGAAGAGGAACTGAGCAGTTCTTC
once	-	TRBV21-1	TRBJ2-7	CASSNLDRTTSSYEQYF	TGTGCCAGCAGCAATCTCGACCGGACTACAAGCTCCTACGAGCAGTACTTC
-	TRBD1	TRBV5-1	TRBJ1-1	CASSPGQGRSTEAFF	TGCGCCAGCAGCCCCGGACAGGGGAGGAGCACTGAAGCTTTCTTT
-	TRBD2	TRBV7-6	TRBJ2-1	CASSLTFSGSSYNEQFF	TGTGCCAGCAGCCTTACTTTTAGCGGGAGCTCCTACAATGAGCAGTTCTTC
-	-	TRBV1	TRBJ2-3	CTSSASKAGSDTQYF	TGCACCAGCAGCGCCTCAAAGGCGGGGAGCGATACGCAGTATTTT
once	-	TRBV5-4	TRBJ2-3	CASSLISGAADTQYF	TGTGCCAGCAGCTTAATATCAGGGGCAGCAGATACGCAGTATTTT
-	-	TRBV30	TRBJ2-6	CAWTLGGSGANVLTF	TGTGCCTGGACTCTCGGGGGCTCTGGGGCCAACGTCCTGACTTTC
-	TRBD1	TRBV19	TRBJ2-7	CASSMGTGGTYEQYF	TGTGCCAGTAGTATGGGGACAGGGGGGACCTACGAGCAGTACTTC
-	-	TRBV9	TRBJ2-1	CASSVVDEQFF	TGTGCCAGCAGCGTAGTGGATGAGCAGTTCTTC
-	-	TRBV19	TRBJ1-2	CASSISSYGYTF	TGTGCCAGTAGTATAAGCTCCTATGGCTACACCTTC
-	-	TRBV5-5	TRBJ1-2	CASSLAGHANYGYTF	TGTGCCAGCAGCTTGGCGGGACACGCAAACTATGGCTACACCTTC
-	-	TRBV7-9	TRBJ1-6	CASSLDLLSPLHF	TGTGCCAGCAGCTTAGATCTTCTATCACCCCTCCACTTT
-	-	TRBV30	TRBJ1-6	CAWTQGQGNSPLHF	TGTGCCTGGACTCAGGGACAAGGGAATTCACCCCTCCACTTT
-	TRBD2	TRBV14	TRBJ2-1	CASSRERGSYNEQFF	TGTGCCAGCAGCCGAGAGCGGGGCTCCTACAATGAGCAGTTCTTC
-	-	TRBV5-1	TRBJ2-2	CASSLRPKDTNTGELFF	TGCGCCAGCAGCCTAAGGCCGAAGGACACTAACACCGGGGAGCTGTTTTTT
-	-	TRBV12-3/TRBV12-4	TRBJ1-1	CASSLMMNTEAFF	TGTGCCAGCAGTTTAATGATGAACACTGAAGCTTTCTTT
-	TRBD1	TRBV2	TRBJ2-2	CASRGQFTGELFF	TGTGCCAGCAGGGGACAGTTCACCGGGGAGCTGTTTTTT
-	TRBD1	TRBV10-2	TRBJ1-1	CARRKPGQGETEAFF	TGCGCCAGACGTAAACCGGGACAGGGTGAAACTGAAGCTTTCTTT
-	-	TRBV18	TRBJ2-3	CASSPRGISTDTQYF	TGTGCCAGCTCACCACGAGGGATTAGCACAGATACGCAGTATTTT
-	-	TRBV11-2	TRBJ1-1	CASSLVFGGVGGTEAFF	TGTGCCAGCAGCTTAGTTTTTGGGGGCGTGGGGGGAACTGAAGCTTTCTTT
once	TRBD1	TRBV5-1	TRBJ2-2	CASSSDRVVTGELFF	TGCGCCAGCAGCTCCGACAGGGTGGTCACCGGGGAGCTGTTTTTT
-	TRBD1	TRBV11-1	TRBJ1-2	CASRQQGYGYTF	TGTGCCAGCAGACAACAGGGGTATGGCTACACCTTC
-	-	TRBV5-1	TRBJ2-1	CASSLGQAYNEQFF	TGCGCCAGCAGCTTGGGACAAGCCTACAATGAGCAGTTCTTC
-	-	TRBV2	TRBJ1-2	CARSQAENYGYTF	TGTGCCAGGTCTCAGGCTGAGAACTATGGCTACACCTTC
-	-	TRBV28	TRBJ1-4	CASSPRVRVYEKLFF	TGTGCCAGCAGTCCCCGGGTGAGAGTTTATGAAAAACTGTTTTTT
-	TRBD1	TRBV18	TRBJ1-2	CASSPYVTGDNYGYTF	TGTGCCAGCTCACCATACGTGACAGGGGACAACTATGGCTACACCTTC
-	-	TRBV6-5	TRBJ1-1	CASRSDGYTEAFF	TGTGCCAGCAGGTCTGACGGGTACACTGAAGCTTTCTTT
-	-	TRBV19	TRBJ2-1	CASSPSQGLEQFF	TGTGCCAGTAGTCCCTCACAGGGCCTTGAGCAGTTCTTC
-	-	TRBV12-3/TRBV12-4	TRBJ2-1	CASSPARVGEQFF	TGTGCCAGCAGTCCCGCCCGGGTCGGGGAGCAGTTCTTC
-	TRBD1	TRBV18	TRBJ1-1	CASSPTGQVEAFF	TGTGCCAGCTCACCCACGGGACAGGTTGAAGCTTTCTTT
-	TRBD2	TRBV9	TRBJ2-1	CASSVAIAGGPNEQFF	TGTGCCAGCAGCGTAGCTATAGCGGGAGGGCCTAATGAGCAGTTCTTC
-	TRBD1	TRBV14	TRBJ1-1	CASRRDRGNTEAFF	TGTGCCAGCCGGAGGGACAGGGGGAACACTGAAGCTTTCTTT
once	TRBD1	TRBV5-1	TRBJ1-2	CASSLGGQLNYGYTF	TGCGCCAGCAGCTTGGGGGGACAGCTTAACTATGGCTACACCTTC
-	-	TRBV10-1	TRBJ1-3	CASSSGPTGNTIYF	TGCGCCAGCAGTTCGGGACCCACTGGAAACACCATATATTTT
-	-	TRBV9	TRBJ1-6	CASSARGGYNSPLHF	TGTGCCAGCAGCGCACGGGGGGGCTATAATTCACCCCTCCACTTT
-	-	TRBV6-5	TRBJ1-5	CASMGGINQPQHF	TGTGCCAGCATGGGAGGGATCAATCAGCCCCAGCATTTT
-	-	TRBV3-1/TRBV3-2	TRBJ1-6	CASSQERGRLHF	TGTGCCAGCAGCCAAGAAAGGGGACGGCTCCACTTT
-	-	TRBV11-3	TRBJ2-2	CASSLMTGELFF	TGTGCCAGCAGCTTAATGACCGGGGAGCTGTTTTTT
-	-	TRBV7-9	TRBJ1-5	CASSTGGGQPQHF	TGTGCCAGCAGCACAGGCGGGGGACAGCCCCAGCATTTT
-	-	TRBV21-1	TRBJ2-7	CASTTTENNYEQYF	TGTGCCAGCACCACGACAGAGAACAACTACGAGCAGTACTTC
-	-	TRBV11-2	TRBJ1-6	CASSLTGLTGSSYNSPLHF	TGTGCCAGCAGCCTCACCGGTCTTACAGGCAGCTCCTATAATTCACCCCTCCACTTT
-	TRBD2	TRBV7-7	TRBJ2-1	CASSTSGGADEQFF	TGTGCCAGCAGCACTAGCGGGGGGGCTGATGAGCAGTTCTTC
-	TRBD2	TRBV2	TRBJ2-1	CASSGLAGGGSFDEQFF	TGTGCCAGCTCGGGACTAGCGGGGGGAGGATCCTTCGATGAGCAGTTCTTC
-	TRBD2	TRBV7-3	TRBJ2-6	CASSSVGLAGGLSGANVLTF	TGTGCCAGCAGTTCTGTTGGTCTAGCGGGGGGCCTCTCTGGGGCCAACGTCCTGACTTTC
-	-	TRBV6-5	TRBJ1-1	CASNIGGKNTEAFF	TGTGCCAGCAACATCGGGGGGAAGAACACTGAAGCTTTCTTT
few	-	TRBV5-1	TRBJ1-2	CASSAPGRDYGYTF	TGCGCCAGCAGCGCCCCGGGACGGGACTATGGCTACACCTTC
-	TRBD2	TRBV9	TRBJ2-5	CASSVSATSFRETQYF	TGTGCCAGCAGCGTATCTGCGACTAGCTTTAGGGAGACCCAGTACTTC
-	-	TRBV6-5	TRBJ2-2	CASRVPDTNTGELFF	TGTGCCAGCAGGGTTCCTGACACGAACACCGGGGAGCTGTTTTTT
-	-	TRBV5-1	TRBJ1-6	CASRPGATNNSPLHF	TGCGCCAGCAGACCGGGAGCGACTAATAATTCACCCCTCCACTTT
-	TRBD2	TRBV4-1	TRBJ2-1	CASSQDLSGGAYEQFF	TGCGCCAGCAGCCAAGATCTCAGCGGGGGGGCCTATGAGCAGTTCTTC
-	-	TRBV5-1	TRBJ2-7	CASSLEVRQSYEQYF	TGCGCCAGCAGCTTGGAGGTAAGGCAGAGCTACGAGCAGTACTTC
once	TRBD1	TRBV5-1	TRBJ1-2	CASSLAGGINGYTF	TGCGCCAGCAGCTTGGCAGGGGGGATTAATGGCTACACCTTC
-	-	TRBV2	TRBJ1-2	CASIRQALYGYTF	TGTGCCAGCATCCGACAGGCGTTGTATGGCTACACCTTC